The 15 T cell receptor beta chains reported below all come from one sample, sequenced in a study of cytomegalovirus exposure and HLA in healthy donors. With 60 Vbeta and 13 Jbeta primers, the PCR was carried out. Using immunoSEQ multiplex PCR, the repertoire was profiled, and TCRdb retains in-frame clones only, with some absent. Here the sample spans about 160,000 clones, roughly 82% being singletons. The specimen was PBMCs. The origin of the receptors is a woman aged 45-59 years in good health and CMV-seropositive.

The chain couples TRBV19 to TRBJ2-1, with 8 bases that match TRBD1. V lost 4 bases to trimming and J lost 5 bases; unmatched junction nucleotides: 1. This CDR3 has 13 amino acids. The germline V gene has CDR1 LNHDA and CDR2 SQIVND (reference sequence). The CDR3 loop reads CASSNRGDNEQFF. Here the CDR3 DNA reads TGTGCCAGTAGTAACAGGGGGGACAATGAGCAGTTCTTC. The variable domain in full, with the rest retrieved from reference TRBV19 and TRBJ2-1, is DGGITQSPKYLFRKEGQNVTLSCEQNLNHDAMYWYRQDPGQGLRLIYYSQIVNDFQKGDIAEGYSVSREKKESFPLTVTSAQKNPTAFYLCASSNRGDNEQFFGPGTRLTVL.

The chain employs TRBV5-1 and TRBJ1-6; possible D gene TRBD1, 5 bases. The CDR3 contains 14 residues. V dropped 0 bases and J dropped 8 bases, with 9 bases sitting between them. CDR1 is SGHRS, CDR2 YFSETQ, per germline. CDR3 sequence reads: CASSLGTKDSPLHF. The CDR3 region has the DNA TGCGCCAGCAGCTTGGGGACAAAAGATTCACCCCTCCACTTT.

The chain has TRBV9 and TRBJ2-3; 7 bases are shared with TRBD1. This CDR3 contains 14 residues. Germline values: CDR1 SGDLS, CDR2 YYNGEE. Trimming removed 4 bases from V and 4 bases from J; junction bases left unmatched: 6. This CDR3 is CASSQQGSADTQYF. In DNA form, the CDR3 reads TGTGCCAGCAGCCAACAGGGGTCCGCAGATACGCAGTATTTT.

The chain joins TRBV11-2 to TRBJ2-5, with TRBD2 matching over 10 bases. Germline V lookup: CDR1 SGHAT, CDR2 FQNNGV. The CDR3 totals 18 residues. With V trimmed by 4 bases and J by 0 bases, 11 bases remained unmatched. The CDR3 region has the DNA TGTGCCAGCAGCTCCGTTCGGGGGCTAGCGGGGGACCAAGAGACCCAGTACTTC. Translating it yields CASSSVRGLAGDQETQYF.

V gene TRBV6-6 combines with J gene TRBJ2-5; TRBD2 matches at 7 bases. Looked up from germline, CDR1 is MNHNY and CDR2 is SVGAGI (reference sequence). CDR3 length equals 15 residues. Trimming at V came to 4 bases and at J to 5 bases, leaving 10 bases not matched to a gene. This CDR3 is CASSSEPTAGETQYF. The CDR3 bases are TGTGCCAGCAGTTCCGAGCCGACAGCGGGGGAGACCCAGTACTTC.

The chain is built from TRBV29-1 and TRBJ2-5; 8 nucleotides match TRBD2. This CDR3 contains 14 residues. Germline V gene data show CDR1 as SQVTM and CDR2 as ANQGSEA. Trimming removed 6 bases from V and 1 base from J; junction bases left unmatched: 7. CDR3 loop: CSVGAGGSQETQYF. DNA of the CDR3: TGCAGCGTGGGTGCGGGGGGCAGCCAAGAGACCCAGTACTTC. The complete variable domain, with remaining parts taken from reference TRBV29-1 and TRBJ2-5, reads SAVISQKPSRDICQRGTSLTIQCQVDSQVTMMFWYRQQPGQSLTLIATANQGSEATYESGFVIDKFPISRPNLTFSTLTVSNMSPEDSSIYLCSVGAGGSQETQYFGPGTRLLVL.

This clone was detected a few times. The rearrangement joins TRBV7-8 to TRBJ1-5; TRBD1 agrees at 7 bases. With 5 bases clipped from V and 7 bases from J, the junction kept 11 bases outside the gene matches. Germline loops: CDR1 SGHVS, CDR2 FQNEAQ. The CDR3 sequence is 15 residues long. The CDR3 DNA sequence: TGTGCCAGCAGCAGCCAACAGGGGCCCAGCCAGCCCCAGCATTTT. Its protein product is CASSSQQGPSQPQHF.

This chain links TRBV6-5 with TRBJ1-6, with 7 bases that match TRBD1. With V trimmed by 0 bases and J by 9 bases, 8 bases remained unmatched. Germline CDR1 reads MNHEY; CDR2 reads SVGAGI. There are 16 residues in the CDR3. The CDR3: CASSYSGQPRVSPLHF. The CDR3 coding sequence is TGTGCCAGCAGTTACTCGGGACAGCCAAGGGTTTCACCCCTCCACTTT.

The chain uses TRBV2 and TRBJ1-4; 8 positions agree with TRBD1. The CDR3 loop spans 13 amino acids. V was clipped by 5 bases and J by 8 bases; unmatched bases: 4. From germline, CDR1 is SNHLY and CDR2 FYNNEI. The CDR3 DNA sequence: TGTGCCAGCAGTAGACAGGGGCGGGAAAAACTGTTTTTT. It is translated as CASSRQGREKLFF.

This clone was counted a few times. This chain joins TRBV2 and TRBJ1-2; 8 nucleotides line up with TRBD1. Germline CDR1 is SNHLY and CDR2 is FYNNEI. V lost 3 bases and J lost 4; bases outside the gene matches: 1. CDR3 length: 13 residues. The chain's CDR3 is CASSDQGAYGYTF. The CDR3 DNA reads as TGTGCCAGCAGTGATCAGGGGGCCTATGGCTACACCTTC.

J is TRBJ2-3 and V is TRBV5-1; perhaps TRBD2 as D (6 bases). The CDR3 length is 16 residues. The V gene lost 4 bases and the J gene lost 6 bases, with 21 bases spanning the gap. In germline, CDR1 is SGHRS, CDR2 YFSETQ. CDR3 sequence (DNA): TGCGCCAGCAGCACTGGGAGGAGGGCCTTATCCGATACGCAGTATTTT. Translation: CASSTGRRALSDTQYF.

This sequence joins TRBV7-9 and TRBJ1-4; D is perhaps TRBD1 (6 bases). The V end was cut by 0 bases, the J end by 10 bases, with 9 bases between. The length of the CDR3 is 13 residues. Per germline, CDR1 SEHNR and CDR2 FQNEAQ (reference sequence). In DNA form, the CDR3 reads TGTGCCAGCAGCTTAGCCCTGACAGGAAAACTGTTTTTT. It specifies CASSLALTGKLFF.

This rearrangement joins TRBV9 to TRBJ2-5; D might be TRBD2 (5 bases). Germline V gene lookup returns CDR1 SGDLS and CDR2 YYNGEE. Trimming shortened V by 4 bases and J by 4 bases, and 14 bases separated the two germline ends. There are 14 residues in the CDR3. The CDR3 loop reads CASSYPGVGETQYF. For the CDR3, the DNA is TGTGCCAGCAGCTACCCCGGGGTGGGAGAGACCCAGTACTTC.

This chain joins TRBV10-3 and TRBJ1-3; no clear D. Germline CDR1 is ENHRY and CDR2 is SYGVKD. This CDR3 is built from 13 residues. The ends were cut back, 4 bases at V and 1 base at J, with 5 bases in the middle. CDR3 nucleotides: TGTGCCATCAGTGGCAGTTCTGGAAACACCATATATTTT. This encodes CAISGSSGNTIYF.

CDR3 DNA: TGTGCCAGCACTAGGGCGGGGACTGAAGCTTTCTTT. Protein product: CASTRAGTEAFF. The chain joins TRBV2 to TRBJ1-1, with no clear D. The CDR3 is 12 amino acids. V dropped 7 bases and J dropped 5 bases, with 11 bases sitting between them. CDR1 and CDR2 from the germline V gene are SNHLY and FYNNEI. Full variable domain (missing parts from reference TRBV2 and TRBJ1-1): EPEVTQTPSHQVTQMGQEVILRCVPISNHLYFYWYRQILGQKVEFLVSFYNNEISEKSEIFDDQFSVERPDGSNFTLKIRSTKLEDSAMYFCASTRAGTEAFFGQGTRLTVV.